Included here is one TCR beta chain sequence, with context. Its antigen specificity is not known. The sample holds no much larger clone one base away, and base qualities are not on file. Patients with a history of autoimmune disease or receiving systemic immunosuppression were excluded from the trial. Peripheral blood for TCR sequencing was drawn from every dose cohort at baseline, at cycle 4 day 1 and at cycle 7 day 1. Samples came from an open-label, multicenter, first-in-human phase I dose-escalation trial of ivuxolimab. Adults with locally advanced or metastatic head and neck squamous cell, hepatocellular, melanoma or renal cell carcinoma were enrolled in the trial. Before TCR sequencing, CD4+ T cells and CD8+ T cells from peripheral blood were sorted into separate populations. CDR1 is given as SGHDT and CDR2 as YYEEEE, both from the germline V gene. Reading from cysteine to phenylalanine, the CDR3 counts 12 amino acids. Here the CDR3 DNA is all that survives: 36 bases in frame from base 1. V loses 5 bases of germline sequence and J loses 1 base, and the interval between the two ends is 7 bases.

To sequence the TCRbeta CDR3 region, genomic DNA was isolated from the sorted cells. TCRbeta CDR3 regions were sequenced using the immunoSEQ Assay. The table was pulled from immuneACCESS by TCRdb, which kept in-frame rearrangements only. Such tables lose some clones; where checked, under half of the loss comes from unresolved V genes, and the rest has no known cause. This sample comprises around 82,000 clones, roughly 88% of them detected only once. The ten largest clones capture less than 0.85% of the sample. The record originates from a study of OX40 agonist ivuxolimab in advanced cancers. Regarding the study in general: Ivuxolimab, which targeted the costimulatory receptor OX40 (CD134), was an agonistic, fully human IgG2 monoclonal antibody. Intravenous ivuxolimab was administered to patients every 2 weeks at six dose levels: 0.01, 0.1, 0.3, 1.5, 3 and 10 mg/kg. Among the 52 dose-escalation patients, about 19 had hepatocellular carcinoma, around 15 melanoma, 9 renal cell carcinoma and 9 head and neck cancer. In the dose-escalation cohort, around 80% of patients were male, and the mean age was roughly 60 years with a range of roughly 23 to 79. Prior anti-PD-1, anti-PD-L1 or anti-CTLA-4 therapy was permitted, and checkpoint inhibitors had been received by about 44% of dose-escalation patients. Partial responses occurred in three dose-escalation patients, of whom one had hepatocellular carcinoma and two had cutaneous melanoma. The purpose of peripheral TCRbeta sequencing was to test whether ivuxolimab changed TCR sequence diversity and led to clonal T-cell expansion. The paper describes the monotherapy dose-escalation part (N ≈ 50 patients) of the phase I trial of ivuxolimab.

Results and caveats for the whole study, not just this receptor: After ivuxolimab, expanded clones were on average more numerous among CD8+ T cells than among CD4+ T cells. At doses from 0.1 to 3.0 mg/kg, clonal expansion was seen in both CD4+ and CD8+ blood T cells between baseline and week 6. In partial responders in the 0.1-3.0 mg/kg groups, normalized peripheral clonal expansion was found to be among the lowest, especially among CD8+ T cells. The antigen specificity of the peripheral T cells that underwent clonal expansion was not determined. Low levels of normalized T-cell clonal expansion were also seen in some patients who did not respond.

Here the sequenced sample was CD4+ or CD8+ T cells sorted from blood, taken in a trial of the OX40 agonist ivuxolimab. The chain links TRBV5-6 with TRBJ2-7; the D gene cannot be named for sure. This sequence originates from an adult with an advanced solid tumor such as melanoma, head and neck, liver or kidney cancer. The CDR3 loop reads CASRGSSYEQYF. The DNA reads TGTGCCAGCAGGGGAAGTTCCTACGAGCAGTACTTC.